This T cell receptor (beta chain) stems from a study of CD8 T cells in ankylosing spondylitis. Study-level findings and limits: Blood from ankylosing spondylitis patients appeared to carry a characteristic roughly 8-variant TCR beta motif. Reactive arthritis synovial fluid and blood were previously reported to contain some motif variants. Disease-associated clones were reportedly significantly overrepresented in matched ankylosing spondylitis synovial fluid.

About this clonotype: Its antigen remains unidentified. Being one base from a much bigger clone, this may be a read error.

Using quantitative 5'-RACE with molecular barcodes, the authors made TCR beta libraries. One entry per CDR3 protein, called by TCRdb with MiXCR from the 5' RACE reads. This sample has 750,000 to 850,000 distinct CDR3 sequences, with roughly 12% found just once. The sequenced sample was blood, either unsorted or a sorted T cell fraction (not recorded which). The TCR comes from a male donor with ankylosing spondylitis.

The CDR3 is CASSRRTSYEQYF. The CDR3 DNA sequence: TGTGCCAGCAGTCGACGGACCTCCTACGAGCAGTACTTC. The chain uses TRBV6-2 or TRBV6-3 and TRBJ2-7; D is undetermined. Germline CDR1 and CDR2: MNHEY and SVGEGT. V was trimmed by 5 bases and J by 0 bases, leaving 8 bases between them. The CDR3 is made up of 13 amino acids.